Shown below are 26 T cell receptor beta chains from a single sample sequenced in a study of blood T cell repertoires in COVID-19. The assay was immunoSEQ multiplex PCR, and TCRdb's table has in-frame clones only and misses some. The sample gives 20,000 or so clones, 80% to 95% of which show up once; about 3.4% is in the top ten. Sequencing was carried out using peripheral blood. All receptors come from a woman in her seventies with active COVID-19.

V gene TRBV18 combines with J gene TRBJ2-5; D ambiguous. V was cut by 0 bases and J by 0 bases, with 8 bases left in between. Germline V gene sequence: CDR1 KGHSH, CDR2 LQKENI. CDR3 length: 15 residues. The CDR3 is CASSPPNYHQETQYF. DNA for the CDR3: TGTGCCAGCTCACCACCGAACTACCACCAAGAGACCCAGTACTTC. Variable domain in full (rest from reference TRBV18 and TRBJ2-5): NAGVMQNPRHLVRRRGQEARLRCSPMKGHSHVYWYRQLPEEGLKFMVYLQKENIIDESGMPKERFSAEFPKEGPSILRIQQVVRGDSAAYFCASSPPNYHQETQYFGPGTRLLVL.

The V and J genes are TRBV4-3 and TRBJ2-6; the D is unclear. The CDR3 has 15 amino acids. V lost 4 bases and J lost 4, with 11 bases in between. CDR1 and CDR2 from the germline V gene are LGHNA and YSLEER. The CDR3: CASSLDISGANVLTF. CDR3 DNA sequence: TGCGCCAGCAGCCTCGACATCTCCGGGGCCAACGTCCTGACTTTC.

The chain combines TRBV19 with TRBJ1-6, with D uncertain. The CDR3 consists of 14 residues. Between the trimmed V and J ends, which lost 5 bases and 6 bases, there was a span of 11 bases. Germline loops: CDR1 LNHDA, CDR2 SQIVND (reference sequence). The DNA for the CDR3 is TGTGCCAGTAGTCCCCCGCGGGTTAATTCACCCCTCCACTTT. It codes for CASSPPRVNSPLHF.

This chain connects TRBV7-2 to TRBJ2-2; D unclear. The V gene's germline CDR1 is SGHTA and CDR2 FQGNSA. The V end lost 4 bases, the J end lost 3 bases, and 6 bases lay between the germline ends. The CDR3 is 13 amino acids. Here the CDR3 reads CASSSTDTGELFF. CDR3 nucleotide sequence: TGTGCCAGCAGCTCCACGGACACCGGGGAGCTGTTTTTT.

The table lists this clone with a few counts. This chain links TRBV6-1 with TRBJ2-3; 12 nucleotides match TRBD2. CDR3 length equals 20 residues. The V segment lost 4 bases and the J segment 1 base; nucleotides outside the gene matches: 15. Germline values: CDR1 MNHNS, CDR2 SASEGT. The CDR3 region has the DNA TGTGCCAGCAGTGTAGCCCCCGGGACTAGCGGGCCGACGGGCACAGATACGCAGTATTTT. Protein product: CASSVAPGTSGPTGTDTQYF.

Here the CDR3 reads CASSQGEGADEQYF. CDR3 nucleotides: TGTGCCAGCAGCCAGGGGGAGGGCGCGGACGAGCAGTACTTC. The V call is TRBV4-2, the J call TRBJ2-7, with 7 bases matching TRBD2. The CDR3 is 14 residues long. Per germline, CDR1 LGHNA and CDR2 YNFKEQ. With 3 bases clipped from V and 5 bases from J, the junction kept 7 bases outside the gene matches.

The V gene is TRBV27, the J gene TRBJ2-7, with 7 bases identical to TRBD2. V dropped 2 bases and J dropped 0; count of bases not matched to a gene: 7. The germline gives CDR1 MNHEY, CDR2 SMNVEV (reference sequence). The CDR3 length is 16 residues. The CDR3 DNA reads TGTGCCAGCAGTTTAGCCGGCGGGACTAACTCCTACGAGCAGTACTTC. Its translation: CASSLAGGTNSYEQYF.

The J gene is TRBJ2-1, the V gene TRBV4-3, with D perhaps TRBD2 (6 bases). Trimming took 3 bases from V and 7 from J, leaving 22 bases between them. Germline assignment: CDR1 LGHNA and CDR2 YSLEER. There are 17 residues in the CDR3. The CDR3 nucleotides are TGCGCCAGCAGCCACGTTTCCGGGACTTCCTACGGGAATGAGCAGTTCTTC. Its protein product is CASSHVSGTSYGNEQFF.

This chain joins TRBV7-9 and TRBJ1-1, with 11 nucleotides matching TRBD1. Germline assignment: CDR1 SEHNR and CDR2 FQNEAQ (reference sequence). Losses at the gene ends were 3 bases for V and 7 bases for J; bases not matched to a gene: 4. The CDR3 sequence is 14 residues long. The CDR3 here is CASSFRDRGIEAFF. For the CDR3, the DNA is TGTGCCAGCAGCTTCCGGGACAGGGGGATTGAAGCTTTCTTT.

The rearrangement uses TRBV5-1 and TRBJ1-4; D is ambiguous. From germline, CDR1 is SGHRS and CDR2 YFSETQ. V was clipped by 0 bases and J by 5 bases, with 8 bases between them. The CDR3 is 14 residues long. The CDR3 protein is CASSLGPLNEKLFF. DNA for the CDR3: TGCGCCAGCAGCTTGGGGCCTTTAAATGAAAAACTGTTTTTT.

V is TRBV28 and J is TRBJ1-4; D unresolved. CDR1 is MDHEN, CDR2 SYDVKM, per germline. Trimming took 5 bases from V and 8 from J, leaving 18 bases between them. The CDR3 covers 15 residues. The CDR3 loop is CASSIRLRVGEKLFF. CDR3 DNA sequence: TGTGCCAGCAGTATTAGGTTGAGGGTTGGGGAAAAACTGTTTTTT.

V and J are TRBV6-5 and TRBJ2-3, with TRBD2 identical over 9 bases. The CDR3 contains 16 residues. With V trimmed by 2 bases and J by 6 bases, 9 bases remained unmatched. Germline-derived CDR1 and CDR2 are MNHEY and SVGAGI. The chain's CDR3 is CASSYTSGPPGDTQYF. The CDR3 DNA sequence: TGTGCCAGCAGTTACACTAGCGGGCCACCGGGGGATACGCAGTATTTT.

V and J are TRBV5-1 and TRBJ1-3; a possible D gene is TRBD1 (5 bases). The CDR3 spans 14 residues. The V and J ends lost 4 bases and 3 bases respectively, with 11 bases between them. Germline V gene data show CDR1 as SGHRS and CDR2 as YFSETQ. The CDR3 DNA reads TGCGCCAGCAGCCCGGGGGTTTTTGGAAACACCATATATTTT. It translates to CASSPGVFGNTIYF.

This sequence joins TRBV29-1 and TRBJ2-3; 7 bases are shared with TRBD2. V lost 4 bases to trimming and J lost 2 bases; unmatched junction nucleotides: 6. CDR3 size: 14 residues. Germline-derived CDR1 and CDR2 are SQVTM and ANQGSEA. CDR3 bases: TGCAGCGTTGTTCTGCGGGGGTACACAGATACGCAGTATTTT. This encodes CSVVLRGYTDTQYF.

The chain recombines TRBV24-1 with TRBJ1-6; 7 bases are shared with TRBD1. The ends lost 4 bases at V and 9 bases at J; junction bases unmatched: 5. In germline, CDR1 is KGHDR, CDR2 SFDVKD. The CDR3 is made up of 14 amino acids. CDR3 residues: CATSEGQRGSPLHF. The CDR3 DNA reads as TGTGCCACCAGTGAGGGACAGAGAGGTTCACCCCTCCACTTT.

The V and J genes are TRBV14 and TRBJ1-2, with D possibly being TRBD1 (6 bases). The V end was cut by 4 bases, the J end by 9 bases, with 12 bases between. Germline V lookup: CDR1 SGHDN, CDR2 FVKESK. The CDR3 loop spans 12 amino acids. The DNA for the CDR3 is TGTGCCAGCAGCCCCCGCGGGGGGCGCTACACCTTC. Its translation is CASSPRGGRYTF. The variable domain in full, completed from reference TRBV14 and TRBJ1-2, reads EAGVTQFPSHSVIEKGQTVTLRCDPISGHDNLYWYRRVMGKEIKFLLHFVKESKQDESGMPNNRFLAERTGGTYSTLKVQPAELEDSGVYFCASSPRGGRYTFGSGTRLTVV.

CDR3 in amino acids: CASSYYVQGVNTEAFF. The CDR3 coding sequence is TGTGCCAGCAGCTACTACGTACAGGGGGTGAACACTGAAGCTTTCTTT. The chain employs TRBV5-5 and TRBJ1-1; 8 positions match TRBD1. The germline CDR1 and CDR2 sequences are SGHKS and YYEKEE (reference sequence). V lost 3 bases, J lost 0 bases, and 7 bases stayed unmatched. This CDR3 is built from 16 residues.

The J gene is TRBJ1-1, the V gene TRBV5-1, with a tentative D call TRBD1 (5 bases). V gave up 5 bases and J gave up 5 bases, with 16 bases separating them. CDR3 length equals 14 residues. Germline values: CDR1 SGHRS, CDR2 YFSETQ. The CDR3 here is CASRFQGGRTEAFF. In nucleotides, the CDR3 is TGCGCCAGCAGATTCCAGGGAGGCCGGACTGAAGCTTTCTTT.

The V and J genes are TRBV27 and TRBJ2-1, with TRBD1 identical over 8 bases. Germline V gene lookup returns CDR1 MNHEY and CDR2 SMNVEV (reference sequence). The V and J ends lost 6 bases and 5 bases, in that order; junction bases with no gene match: 3. The CDR3 loop spans 13 amino acids. Here the CDR3 DNA reads TGTGCCAGCAGGCAGGGGGCTGACAATGAGCAGTTCTTC. Protein product: CASRQGADNEQFF.

The chain is built from TRBV7-2 and TRBJ2-1; D may be TRBD1 (5 bases). Between the trimmed V and J ends, which lost 3 bases and 7 bases, there was a span of 16 bases. Germline CDR1 reads SGHTA; CDR2 reads FQGNSA. There are 15 residues in the CDR3. As DNA, the CDR3 is TGTGCCAGCAGCTTGGTAGGGGCGATGGGGAATGAGCAGTTCTTC. This sequence encodes CASSLVGAMGNEQFF.

CDR3 in DNA: TGTGCCAGCAGACGGGACTTTTGGAGGAATCAGCCCCAGCATTTT. Its protein is CASRRDFWRNQPQHF. The V gene is TRBV21-1, the J gene TRBJ1-5. TRBV21-1 is a pseudogene locus. This CDR3 is built from 15 residues.

This clone is deemed medium-sized (0.01 to 0.1%). This chain connects TRBV7-2 to TRBJ2-1; D perhaps matches TRBD2 (6 bases). This CDR3 comprises 13 residues. Trimming removed 5 bases from V and 10 bases from J, with 15 bases in between. Germline V gene sequence: CDR1 SGHTA, CDR2 FQGNSA. This CDR3 is CASSPPTSAEQFF. DNA of the CDR3: TGTGCCAGCAGCCCCCCGACTAGTGCGGAGCAGTTCTTC.

This rearrangement joins TRBV9 to TRBJ2-1; possibly TRBD2 for D (6 bases). Germline CDR1 reads SGDLS; CDR2 reads YYNGEE. V was cut by 0 bases and J by 5 bases, with 9 bases left in between. The CDR3 has 14 amino acids. Written as DNA, the CDR3 is TGTGCCAGCAGCGTAGGGGGGGTTCACAATGAGCAGTTCTTC. Translating it yields CASSVGGVHNEQFF.

This rearrangement joins TRBV5-1 to TRBJ1-2; the D gene is possibly TRBD1 (5 bases). This CDR3 has 13 amino acids. V lost 3 bases and J 4 bases, leaving 10 bases between the germline ends. CDR1 and CDR2 from the germline V gene are SGHRS and YFSETQ. The CDR3, as DNA: TGCGCCAGCAGCTCCGTGGGGGGCTATGGCTACACCTTC. Residues: CASSSVGGYGYTF.

This rearrangement joins TRBV25-1 to TRBJ2-7; tentative D call: TRBD1 (5 bases). Germline V gives CDR1 MGHDK, CDR2 SYGVNS. The CDR3 runs to 13 residues. The V gene lost 3 bases and the J gene lost 3 bases, with 9 bases spanning the gap. The CDR3: CASSDKTVYEQYF. Written as DNA, the CDR3 is TGTGCCAGCAGTGATAAGACAGTCTACGAGCAGTACTTC.

The gene calls are TRBV10-1 and TRBJ2-7; TRBD1 might be the D (6 bases). This CDR3 has 14 amino acids. V lost 6 bases, J lost 4 bases, and 16 bases lay in between. The germline V gene encodes CDR1 WNHNN and CDR2 SYGVQD (reference sequence). The CDR3 sequence: CASSHGTRRYEQYF. CDR3 nucleotide sequence: TGCGCCAGCAGCCACGGGACAAGGAGATACGAGCAGTACTTC.